These 16 T cell receptor beta chains came from one sample sequenced in a study of T cell clonotyping in hematopoietic cell transplantation. Libraries were prepared by immunoSEQ multiplex PCR; TCRdb keeps only in-frame clonotypes and omits some of them. This table has some 30,000 clones, about 90% appearing once. Sequences were derived from PBMCs, sampled 100 days after allogeneic stem cell transplant. These receptors were taken from a female patient between 50 and 60 years old who had an allogeneic stem cell transplant from a related donor, so the T cells may come from the graft donor. Some clones in this sample may be carry-over from other donors' samples.

The chain uses TRBV6-1 and TRBJ1-5; TRBD1 might be the D (6 bases). CDR3 length: 15 residues. The germline CDR1 and CDR2 sequences are MNHNS and SASEGT. The germline V and J ends were trimmed by 5 bases and 0 bases, with 11 bases remaining between them. The CDR3 DNA sequence: TGTGCCAGCAGTCATGACAGGTCTAGCAATCAGCCCCAGCATTTT. Its protein product is CASSHDRSSNQPQHF.

The V gene is TRBV27, the J gene TRBJ2-3; 9 bases line up with TRBD2. J was trimmed by 4 bases and V by 8 bases; bases with no gene match: 10. The CDR3 consists of 15 residues. Germline loops: CDR1 MNHEY, CDR2 SMNVEV (reference sequence). The CDR3 here is CASGALAGVPDTQYF. CDR3 DNA: TGTGCCAGCGGAGCTTTAGCGGGGGTCCCAGATACGCAGTATTTT.

The rearrangement uses TRBV5-1 and TRBJ1-1, with 10 positions matching TRBD1. The CDR3 totals 15 residues. V lost 4 bases, J lost 3 bases, and 6 bases stayed unmatched. In germline, CDR1 is SGHRS, CDR2 YFSETQ. In nucleotides, the CDR3 is TGCGCCAGCAGCAGTGACAGGGGGCTGGACACTGAAGCTTTCTTT. Protein: CASSSDRGLDTEAFF.

The gene calls are TRBV5-5 and TRBJ2-6; unclear D gene. The CDR3 has 15 residues. Trimming took 3 bases from V and 0 from J, leaving 7 bases between them. Germline V lookup: CDR1 SGHKS, CDR2 YYEKEE (reference sequence). The CDR3 nucleotides read TGTGCCAGCAGCTCCCGGTACTCTGGGGCCAACGTCCTGACTTTC. Translated: CASSSRYSGANVLTF. Full variable domain (remainder filled in from reference TRBV5-5 and TRBJ2-6): DAGVTQSPTHLIKTRGQQVTLRCSPISGHKSVSWYQQVLGQGPQFIFQYYEKEERGRGNFPDRFSARQFPNYSSELNVNALLLGDSALYLCASSSRYSGANVLTFGAGSRLTVL.

This chain links TRBV10-1 with TRBJ1-2, with D unresolved. Germline CDR1 and CDR2: WNHNN and SYGVQD (reference sequence). The CDR3 loop spans 13 amino acids. Trimming pared 3 bases from V and 3 bases from J, leaving 8 bases between. The DNA of the CDR3 is TGCGCCAGCAGTGAAAGGCAGGACTATGGCTACACCTTC. This encodes CASSERQDYGYTF.

The chain couples TRBV5-4 to TRBJ2-5, with D hard to call. Trimming shortened V by 6 bases and J by 2 bases, and 14 bases separated the two germline ends. Germline CDR1 is SGHNT and CDR2 is YYREEE (reference sequence). The CDR3 covers 14 residues. CDR3 coding DNA: TGTGCCAGCACCCTGGCCGGGCAGCAAGAGACCCAGTACTTC. This codes for CASTLAGQQETQYF.

This chain joins TRBV4-1 and TRBJ1-2; a weak D match, TRBD1 (5 bases). This CDR3 is built from 16 residues. The germline gives CDR1 MGHRA, CDR2 YSYEKL. Trimming left V 1 base short and J 7 bases short, with 19 bases between. The CDR3 spells CASSQGMQGEGSGYTF. The CDR3 coding sequence is TGCGCCAGCAGCCAAGGGATGCAGGGCGAGGGTTCTGGCTACACCTTC.

This chain links TRBV19 with TRBJ1-4, with D unresolved. Between the trimmed V and J ends, which lost 9 bases and 8 bases, there was a span of 10 bases. CDR1 LNHDA and CDR2 SQIVND come from the germline V gene (reference sequence). The CDR3 runs to 11 residues. DNA of the CDR3: TGTGCCAGCCTCCTGGGGGAAAAACTGTTTTTT. It encodes CASLLGEKLFF.

As concerns this clone: Other DNA sequences in the same sample also yield this CDR3. The chain has TRBV15 and TRBJ1-3; no definite D call. CDR1 is LNHNV and CDR2 is YYDKDF in the germline V gene (reference sequence). V lost 7 bases to trimming and J lost 2 bases, with 3 bases between them. CDR3 length equals 11 residues. The CDR3 coding sequence is TGTGCCACCACCGCTGGAAACACCATATATTTT. Encoded protein: CATTAGNTIYF.

This chain joins TRBV18 and TRBJ1-1; maybe TRBD1 (6 bases). CDR3 length: 13 residues. Germline loops: CDR1 KGHSH, CDR2 LQKENI. V gave up 6 bases and J gave up 6 bases, with 14 bases separating them. Here the CDR3 DNA reads TGTGCCAGCTCTCCCACAGGGATCGCTGAAGCTTTCTTT. Protein: CASSPTGIAEAFF.

This clone was observed a single time. This chain joins TRBV19 and TRBJ2-2; D might be TRBD2 (6 bases). Germline V gives CDR1 LNHDA, CDR2 SQIVND (reference sequence). V lost 3 bases to trimming and J lost 7 bases, with 12 bases between them. The CDR3 is made up of 14 amino acids. This CDR3 reads CASSIWSGVGELFF. Here the CDR3 DNA reads TGTGCCAGTAGTATCTGGTCGGGAGTCGGGGAGCTGTTTTTT.

The chain joins TRBV6-5 to TRBJ2-7, with TRBD2 matching 8 bases. The CDR3 loop spans 13 amino acids. V lost 8 bases and J lost 6; bases outside the gene matches: 9. Germline V CDR1 and CDR2: MNHEY, SVGAGI. CDR3 amino acids: CASSRGGVGEQYF. DNA for the CDR3: TGTGCCAGCTCCCGGGGGGGGGTAGGCGAGCAGTACTTC.

This rearrangement joins TRBV11-3 to TRBJ1-3, with D hard to call. The CDR3 has 15 amino acids. Germline V gene data show CDR1 as SGHNT and CDR2 as YENEEA. Deletions cut 2 bases from V and 0 bases from J, with 8 bases between. CDR3 region: CASSLSSISGNTIYF. DNA for the CDR3: TGTGCCAGCAGCTTAAGCTCCATCTCTGGAAACACCATATATTTT.

This chain joins TRBV27 and TRBJ1-1, with 7 bases fitting TRBD1. The V gene's germline CDR1 is MNHEY and CDR2 SMNVEV (reference sequence). The CDR3 spans 16 residues. After removal of 5 bases from V and 4 bases from J, the junction contained 13 bases not matched to a gene. The CDR3, as DNA: TGTGCCAGCAGTCACCGACAGGGCCTCGGGGTCACTGAAGCTTTCTTT. Translating it yields CASSHRQGLGVTEAFF.

CDR3: CASSLVASGTDTQYF. The DNA of the CDR3 is TGTGCCAGCAGCTTGGTGGCTAGCGGCACAGATACGCAGTATTTT. V and J are TRBV5-4 and TRBJ2-3; D is possibly TRBD2 (6 bases). Trimming removed 0 bases at V and 1 base at J, with 9 bases between. This CDR3 is built from 15 residues. CDR1 and CDR2 from the germline V gene are SGHNT and YYREEE (reference sequence).

Regarding this clone: The same CDR3 can be traced to other DNA sequences in this sample. The rearrangement uses TRBV10-1 and TRBJ1-5; unclear D gene. The V end lost 6 bases, the J end lost 5 bases, and 11 bases lay between the germline ends. The CDR3 is made up of 13 amino acids. Germline CDR1 WNHNN, CDR2 SYGVQD (reference sequence). CDR3 DNA sequence: TGCGCCAGCAGCGGTGGCGTCCATCAGCCCCAGCATTTT. Protein product: CASSGGVHQPQHF.